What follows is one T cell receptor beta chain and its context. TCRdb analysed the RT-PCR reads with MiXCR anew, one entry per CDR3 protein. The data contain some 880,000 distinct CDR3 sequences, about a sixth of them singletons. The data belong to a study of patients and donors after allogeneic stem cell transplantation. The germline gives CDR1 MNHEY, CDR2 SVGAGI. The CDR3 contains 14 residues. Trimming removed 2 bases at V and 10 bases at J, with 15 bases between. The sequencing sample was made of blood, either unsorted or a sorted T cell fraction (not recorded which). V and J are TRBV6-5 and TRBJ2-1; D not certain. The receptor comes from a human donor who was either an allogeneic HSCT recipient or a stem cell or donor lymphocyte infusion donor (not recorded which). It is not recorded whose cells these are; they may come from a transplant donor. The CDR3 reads CASSYLEGHGEQFF. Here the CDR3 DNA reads TGTGCCAGCAGTTACCTTGAAGGGCACGGGGAGCAGTTCTTC.